One and the same sample provided the 3 T cell receptor beta chains below, sequenced in a study of blood T cell repertoires in COVID-19. Only in-frame clones appear in the TCRdb table, and some are missing; sequencing was by immunoSEQ multiplex PCR. The sample consists of just under 30,000 clones, roughly three quarters of them appearing once. The sample comprised peripheral blood. These receptors originate from a woman in her 70s with acute or convalescent COVID-19.

The V call is TRBV28, the J call TRBJ2-3; TRBD1 agrees at 9 bases. The CDR3 loop spans 14 amino acids. J was trimmed by 4 bases and V by 8 bases; bases with no gene match: 7. CDR1 is MDHEN, CDR2 SYDVKM, per germline. CDR3 sequence: CASGETGGADTQYF. In nucleotides, the CDR3 is TGTGCCAGCGGAGAGACAGGGGGGGCAGATACGCAGTATTTT. Supplemented by reference TRBV28 and TRBJ2-3, the full variable domain reads DVKVTQSSRYLVKRTGEKVFLECVQDMDHENMFWYRQDPGLGLRLIYFSYDVKMKEKGDIPEGYSVSREKKERFSLILESASTNQTSMYLCASGETGGADTQYFGPGTRLTVL.

The V call is TRBV5-8, the J call TRBJ1-2, with 7 bases identical to TRBD1. The CDR3 covers 13 residues. Germline CDR1 reads SGHTS; CDR2 reads YDEGEE. Unmatched junction bases numbered 6, after V lost 6 bases and J lost 4 bases. CDR3 residues: CASTNQGVYGYTF. In DNA form, the CDR3 reads TGTGCCAGCACCAACCAGGGGGTCTATGGCTACACCTTC.

J is TRBJ2-3 and V is TRBV19; TRBD2 matches at 15 bases. V was pared by 5 bases and J by 7 bases, with 10 bases of the junction left unmatched. The CDR3 has 17 residues. CDR1 is LNHDA and CDR2 is SQIVND in the germline V gene (reference sequence). As DNA, the CDR3 is TGTGCCAGTAGTCCGGGACTAGCGGGAGGCGAGGGAAATACGCAGTATTTT. Translated: CASSPGLAGGEGNTQYF.